This T cell receptor beta chain was found in a study of T-cell memory formation after mild COVID-19. In germline, CDR1 is SQVTM, CDR2 ANQGSEA. CDR3 length equals 12 residues. Deletions cut 6 bases from V and 0 bases from J, with 7 bases between. TCRdb reanalysed the 5' RACE reads using MiXCR and keeps one entry per CDR3 protein. Counted here are some 210,000 distinct CDR3 sequences, 8% to 11% occurring once; the ten biggest clones make up roughly 3.2%. This clonotype has a handful of counts. Sequencing input: PBMCs or a T cell subset sorted from them (not recorded which). The receptor was derived from a man aged 18 to 29 who had mild COVID-19 (a few samples of this study predate the infection). Cell type and time point are not known. V usage is TRBV29-1 and J usage is TRBJ2-3; D call uncertain. The CDR3: CSVHSSTDTQYF. CDR3 nucleotides: TGCAGCGTCCACAGTAGCACAGATACGCAGTATTTT.